Listed below are T cell receptor beta chains from one sample, sequenced in a study of shared clonotypes between healthy human individuals. Assay: immunoSEQ multiplex PCR; the TCRdb copy retains only in-frame clones and omits some. Found here are 2.3 million or so clones, over 90% of them singletons; the top ten hold about 0.37%. Source material: naive CD4+ T cells from PBMCs. The receptors come from a man aged 18-30 years in good health. Some clones in this sample may be carry-over from other donors' samples. Each CDR3 is given with its conserved first and last residue. Each record gives: J gene, V gene, clone size, D gene, CDR3 DNA, CDR3 protein. A D gene is named only where the DNA matches it firmly. Only part of the rows carry a size: once, few, many, or a class if the clone is expanded.

J gene: TRBJ2-5; V gene: TRBV5-4; clone size: .; D gene: .; CDR3 DNA: TGTGCCAGCAGCTCCCCGACGGATTTCCAAGAGACCCAGTACTTC; CDR3 protein: CASSSPTDFQETQYF
J gene: TRBJ1-5; V gene: TRBV5-8; clone size: .; D gene: TRBD1; CDR3 DNA: TGTGCCAGCCCGGGACAGAATACCTCCAATCAGCCCCAGCATTTT; CDR3 protein: CASPGQNTSNQPQHF
J gene: TRBJ2-1; V gene: TRBV9; clone size: .; D gene: .; CDR3 DNA: TGTGCCAGCAGCGTAGGTCAGGGGTACAATGAGCAGTTCTTC; CDR3 protein: CASSVGQGYNEQFF
J gene: TRBJ1-5; V gene: TRBV18; clone size: .; D gene: .; CDR3 DNA: TGTGCCAGCTCACCCGGACAAGCTGATAGCAATCAGCCCCAGCATTTT; CDR3 protein: CASSPGQADSNQPQHF
J gene: TRBJ2-1; V gene: TRBV27; clone size: .; D gene: TRBD2; CDR3 DNA: TGTGCCAGCAGGGGACTAGCGGGTTCGGCGAGCTCCTACAATGAGCAGTTCTTC; CDR3 protein: CASRGLAGSASSYNEQFF
J gene: TRBJ2-7; V gene: TRBV4-3; clone size: once; D gene: TRBD1; CDR3 DNA: TGCGCCAGCAGCCGGGGTCTGGGACAGGGCTTGTACGAGCAGTACTTC; CDR3 protein: CASSRGLGQGLYEQYF
J gene: TRBJ1-2; V gene: TRBV19; clone size: .; D gene: .; CDR3 DNA: TGTGCCAGTAGTCTACAGGGTGCCTATGGCTACACCTTC; CDR3 protein: CASSLQGAYGYTF
J gene: TRBJ2-1; V gene: TRBV4-2; clone size: .; D gene: TRBD2; CDR3 DNA: TGTGCCAGCAGCCGGACTAGCGGGAGGGTCGAACATGAGCAGTTCTTC; CDR3 protein: CASSRTSGRVEHEQFF
J gene: TRBJ2-5; V gene: TRBV5-1; clone size: .; D gene: TRBD1; CDR3 DNA: TGCGCCAGCAGCTCTCCGACAGGGACCCAAGAGACCCAGTACTTC; CDR3 protein: CASSSPTGTQETQYF
J gene: TRBJ2-7; V gene: TRBV5-6; clone size: once; D gene: .; CDR3 DNA: TGTGCCAGCAGCTTGGAAATTGCCTCCTACGAGCAGTACTTC; CDR3 protein: CASSLEIASYEQYF
J gene: TRBJ2-3; V gene: TRBV5-8; clone size: .; D gene: TRBD1; CDR3 DNA: TGTGCCAGCAGCCCGGACAGGGGGCGTGCAGATACGCAGTATTTT; CDR3 protein: CASSPDRGRADTQYF
J gene: TRBJ1-1; V gene: TRBV7-9; clone size: .; D gene: TRBD1; CDR3 DNA: TGTGCCAGCAGCCCCGGACAGGGGTTGGGCACTGAAGCTTTCTTT; CDR3 protein: CASSPGQGLGTEAFF
J gene: TRBJ2-7; V gene: TRBV5-1; clone size: .; D gene: .; CDR3 DNA: TGCGCCAGCAGCTTGATCGGTTCCTACGAGCAGTACTTC; CDR3 protein: CASSLIGSYEQYF
J gene: TRBJ2-1; V gene: TRBV28; clone size: .; D gene: .; CDR3 DNA: TGTGCCAGCAGTTTATTGGTACGTCTTGGGATAGAGCAGTTCTTC; CDR3 protein: CASSLLVRLGIEQFF
J gene: TRBJ1-2; V gene: TRBV7-7; clone size: .; D gene: .; CDR3 DNA: TGTGCCAGCATTCCAGGGAAGCATGGCTACACCTTC; CDR3 protein: CASIPGKHGYTF
J gene: TRBJ1-3; V gene: TRBV7-9; clone size: once; D gene: .; CDR3 DNA: TGTGCCAGCAGCCTCAGGGGTCTCATCTCTGGAAACACCATATATTTT; CDR3 protein: CASSLRGLISGNTIYF
J gene: TRBJ2-5; V gene: TRBV5-6; clone size: .; D gene: TRBD1; CDR3 DNA: TGTGCCAGCAGCCTAGGGGGCCCCAGCGGGACCCAGTACTTC; CDR3 protein: CASSLGGPSGTQYF
J gene: TRBJ2-3; V gene: TRBV14; clone size: .; D gene: .; CDR3 DNA: TGTGCCAGCAGCCAAGATTTAACAGGGATTAATACGCAGTATTTT; CDR3 protein: CASSQDLTGINTQYF
J gene: TRBJ2-3; V gene: TRBV15; clone size: .; D gene: .; CDR3 DNA: TGTGCCACCAGCAGAGATCTGGGGTCCTGGGGACCCGATACGCAGTATTTT; CDR3 protein: CATSRDLGSWGPDTQYF
J gene: TRBJ2-3; V gene: TRBV5-1; clone size: .; D gene: TRBD2; CDR3 DNA: TGCGCCAGCAGAAGGACTAGCGGGGGGACGCAGTATTTT; CDR3 protein: CASRRTSGGTQYF
J gene: TRBJ1-3; V gene: TRBV29-1; clone size: .; D gene: .; CDR3 DNA: TGCAGCGTGAGAGATTGGACTGGAAACACCATATATTTT; CDR3 protein: CSVRDWTGNTIYF
J gene: TRBJ1-5; V gene: TRBV5-1; clone size: .; D gene: .; CDR3 DNA: TGCGCCAGCAGCTTGGATTCGTTAGGTCAGCCCCAGCATTTT; CDR3 protein: CASSLDSLGQPQHF
J gene: TRBJ2-7; V gene: TRBV7-2; clone size: .; D gene: .; CDR3 DNA: TGTGCCAGCAGTGCGGTCTCCTACGAGCAGTACTTC; CDR3 protein: CASSAVSYEQYF
J gene: TRBJ1-1; V gene: TRBV7-9; clone size: .; D gene: TRBD1; CDR3 DNA: TGTGCCAGCAGCTTAGACGGGGACAGGGGTAAAGCTTTCTTT; CDR3 protein: CASSLDGDRGKAFF
J gene: TRBJ2-2; V gene: TRBV5-1; clone size: .; D gene: TRBD1; CDR3 DNA: TGCGCCAGCAGCTTGGTGGCAGGGGGGAACACCGGGGAGCTGTTTTTT; CDR3 protein: CASSLVAGGNTGELFF
J gene: TRBJ2-1; V gene: TRBV28; clone size: .; D gene: .; CDR3 DNA: TGTGCCAGCAGTTTACAGCGGTTCTACAATGAGCAGTTCTTC; CDR3 protein: CASSLQRFYNEQFF
J gene: TRBJ1-2; V gene: TRBV28; clone size: .; D gene: .; CDR3 DNA: TGTGCCAGCAGTTTTCACGAAGGGTCGGGCTACACCTTC; CDR3 protein: CASSFHEGSGYTF
J gene: TRBJ2-7; V gene: TRBV7-8; clone size: .; D gene: .; CDR3 DNA: TGTGCCAGCAGCTTAACTGGTTCTGGCTACGAGCAGTACTTC; CDR3 protein: CASSLTGSGYEQYF
J gene: TRBJ1-1; V gene: TRBV27; clone size: .; D gene: .; CDR3 DNA: TGTGCCAGCAGTCCTGGGCGGTTGCTGGGACCCGCCCCTGAAGCTTTCTTT; CDR3 protein: CASSPGRLLGPAPEAFF
J gene: TRBJ2-7; V gene: TRBV28; clone size: .; D gene: TRBD2; CDR3 DNA: TGTGCCAGCAGTTTATCAACTAGCGGTTACTACGAGCAGTACTTC; CDR3 protein: CASSLSTSGYYEQYF
J gene: TRBJ2-3; V gene: TRBV28; clone size: .; D gene: .; CDR3 DNA: TGTGCCAGCAGTCCCACGGGGCATACGCAGTATTTT; CDR3 protein: CASSPTGHTQYF
J gene: TRBJ2-3; V gene: TRBV4-1; clone size: .; D gene: TRBD2; CDR3 DNA: TGCGCCAGCAGCCAAGTCGAGGAGACTAGCGGGAGGTTTAACGTTTCCGATACGCAGTATTTT; CDR3 protein: CASSQVEETSGRFNVSDTQYF
J gene: TRBJ2-2; V gene: TRBV7-6; clone size: .; D gene: .; CDR3 DNA: TGTGCCAGCAGCTTAGGTCAGGGTGGCACCGGGGAGCTGTTTTTT; CDR3 protein: CASSLGQGGTGELFF
J gene: TRBJ1-4; V gene: TRBV5-1; clone size: .; D gene: TRBD1; CDR3 DNA: TGCGCCAGCAGCTTACAGGGGCCGGGAACTAATGAAAAACTGTTTTTT; CDR3 protein: CASSLQGPGTNEKLFF
J gene: TRBJ2-3; V gene: TRBV28; clone size: .; D gene: .; CDR3 DNA: TGTGCCGTTGTGGGGGAGAAGGCGGGCACAGATACGCAGTATTTT; CDR3 protein: CAVVGEKAGTDTQYF
J gene: TRBJ2-2; V gene: TRBV5-1; clone size: .; D gene: TRBD2; CDR3 DNA: TGCGCCAGCAGCTTGGTGTCTAGCGGGTGGTATCCCGGGGAGCTGTTTTTT; CDR3 protein: CASSLVSSGWYPGELFF
J gene: TRBJ2-7; V gene: TRBV18; clone size: .; D gene: .; CDR3 DNA: TGTGCCAGCTCATACTCATCAGGGATAATCTCCTACGAGCAGTACTTC; CDR3 protein: CASSYSSGIISYEQYF
J gene: TRBJ2-3; V gene: TRBV12-2; clone size: .; D gene: .; CDR3 DNA: TGTGCAAGTCGCTTAGGGTTTTCTACCGAATGTTCAGATACGCAGTATTTT; CDR3 protein: CASRLGFSTECSDTQYF
J gene: TRBJ1-2; V gene: TRBV2; clone size: .; D gene: .; CDR3 DNA: TGTGCCAGCAGTGAAAATACAGGGATCGGCTACACCTTC; CDR3 protein: CASSENTGIGYTF
J gene: TRBJ2-7; V gene: TRBV5-4; clone size: .; D gene: .; CDR3 DNA: TGTGCCAGCAGGTTATGGGGCTCATACGAGCAGTACTTC; CDR3 protein: CASRLWGSYEQYF
J gene: TRBJ2-2; V gene: TRBV19; clone size: .; D gene: .; CDR3 DNA: TGTGCCAGTAGTACCTCCCCCCCCGTGGAGCTGTTTTTT; CDR3 protein: CASSTSPPVELFF
J gene: TRBJ2-3; V gene: TRBV5-4; clone size: .; D gene: TRBD1; CDR3 DNA: TGTGCCAGCAGGCTCAAGGATTTGACAGGGTCTAGCACAGATACGCAGTATTTT; CDR3 protein: CASRLKDLTGSSTDTQYF
J gene: TRBJ1-1; V gene: TRBV4-1; clone size: .; D gene: .; CDR3 DNA: TGCGCCAGCAGATCAATATCAGTGAACACTGAAGCTTTCTTT; CDR3 protein: CASRSISVNTEAFF
J gene: TRBJ1-1; V gene: TRBV5-1; clone size: once; D gene: .; CDR3 DNA: TGCGCCAGCAGTCACGGGGCCTTCGGGACTGAAGCTTTCTTT; CDR3 protein: CASSHGAFGTEAFF
J gene: TRBJ2-3; V gene: TRBV10-2; clone size: .; D gene: TRBD1; CDR3 DNA: TGCGCCAGCAGGATGACAGGGCAGAAGTGGGATACGCAGTATTTT; CDR3 protein: CASRMTGQKWDTQYF
J gene: TRBJ2-6; V gene: TRBV10-3; clone size: once; D gene: TRBD1; CDR3 DNA: TGTGCCATCAGGATCGATAACAGGGGCTACTCTGGGGCCAACGTCCTGACTTTC; CDR3 protein: CAIRIDNRGYSGANVLTF